This T cell receptor beta chain came from a study of blood T cell repertoires in COVID-19. The count of this clone is one. Trimming took 4 bases from V and 2 from J; bases not matched to a gene: 7. CDR1 and CDR2 (germline): SNHLY, FYNNEI. The CDR3 has 16 amino acids. Produced via immunoSEQ multiplex PCR; TCRdb's table is partial and in-frame only. The table records 380,000 or so clones, around 87% of them present only once. The rearrangement joins TRBV2 to TRBJ2-1, with 8 bases identical to TRBD2. This sequence was found in a woman under 40 with acute COVID-19. The sample consisted of PBMCs or T cells enriched from blood (not recorded which). This chain's CDR3 is CASSVSGTRTYNEQFF. CDR3 DNA: TGTGCCAGCAGTGTCTCCGGGACTAGGACCTACAATGAGCAGTTCTTC.